This T cell receptor (beta chain) was found in a study of CD8 T cells in Susac syndrome. Negative isolation yielded the CD8+ and CD4+ T cells, while FACS enriched the TEMRA cells. This clonotype appeared once. CDR1 and CDR2 from the germline V gene are DFQATT and SNEGSKA (reference sequence). This CDR3 region has 14 residues. Deletions cut 3 bases from V and 0 bases from J, with 9 bases between. The authors reverse transcribed about 0.5 to 1 ug RNA with random hexamers. MiXCR was run by TCRdb on the immunoSEQ multiplex PCR reads, yielding one entry per CDR3 protein. The sample has roughly 100,000 distinct CDR3 sequences; roughly 95% are singletons.

Sequencing was performed on CD8+ T cells from PBMCs. The sequence was collected from a human donor with Susac syndrome. The chain joins TRBV20-1 to TRBJ2-4; D gene unclear. The CDR3 here is CSASQALAKNIQYF. CDR3 nucleotide sequence: TGCAGTGCTAGCCAGGCGCTAGCCAAAAACATTCAGTACTTC.